The 3 T cell receptor beta chains given below trace back to one sample, sequenced in a study of OX40 agonist ivuxolimab in advanced cancers. Sequencing was performed with immunoSEQ multiplex PCR; in TCRdb, only in-frame clones are kept and a portion is missing. The table has 25,000 to 35,000 clones, 75% to 90% seen once; the top ten hold over 35%. The sequenced sample was CD4+ or CD8+ T cells sorted from blood, obtained in a trial of the OX40 agonist ivuxolimab. Receptor source: an adult with an advanced solid tumor such as melanoma, head and neck, liver or kidney cancer.

The chain employs TRBV9 and TRBJ1-5; no firm D call. With 0 bases removed from V and 0 bases from J, the gap between germline ends came to 7 bases. Per germline, CDR1 SGDLS and CDR2 YYNGEE. CDR3 size: 15 residues. Here the CDR3 reads CASSVDGLSNQPQHF. In DNA form, the CDR3 reads TGTGCCAGCAGCGTAGACGGGCTTAGCAATCAGCCCCAGCATTTT.

J is TRBJ1-1 and V is TRBV2, with 10 bases fitting TRBD1. Germline V gives CDR1 SNHLY, CDR2 FYNNEI. The V segment lost 6 bases and the J segment 6 bases; nucleotides outside the gene matches: 13. The CDR3 covers 16 residues. The CDR3 region is CASSTTGGPPGAEAFF. Here the CDR3 DNA reads TGTGCCAGCAGCACGACAGGGGGCCCCCCGGGGGCTGAAGCTTTCTTT.

The V call is TRBV28, the J call TRBJ1-5; no clear D. This CDR3 spans 18 amino acids. Trimming pared 4 bases from V and 1 base from J, leaving 20 bases between. The germline CDR1 and CDR2 sequences are MDHEN and SYDVKM. The CDR3 DNA follows: TGTGCCAGCAGTTCGAAGGACCCTAGCCAAGGGAGCAATCAGCCCCAGCATTTT. Its translation: CASSSKDPSQGSNQPQHF.